What follows is one TCR beta chain and its context. There is no known antigen for this receptor. Within one base of it there is no much larger clone, and no base qualities were kept. The Qiagen DNeasy kit was used to extract genomic DNA from unsorted PBMCs and from the negatively selected CD4+ and CD8+ fractions. TCR beta CDR3 regions were amplified by immunoSEQ multiplex PCR using primers annealing to V and J segments. Amplification bias was minimized using a synthetic immune receptor repertoire, and residual bias was removed computationally after sequencing. Under the source paper's analysis protocol: Repertoire diversity was quantified as the Shannon entropy index using custom Python scripts. Unsorted, CD4+ and CD8+ repertoires were examined separately, except in combined analyses, for which CD4+ and CD8+ sequences were merged in silico. The table was pulled from immuneACCESS by TCRdb, which kept in-frame rearrangements only. Such tables lose some clones; where checked, under half of the loss comes from unresolved V genes, and the rest has no known cause. For V, J and clone size, that table is used; D and trimming come from the DNA. Present in this sample are roughly 70,000 clones, 93% of which were seen just once. About 2.5% of the sample is in the top ten clones.

The time point label, as the study defines it: newly diagnosed, previously untreated cHL patient sample. To serve as a comparison group for the relapsed/refractory trial patients, PBMCs were sequenced from patients with newly diagnosed, previously untreated classical Hodgkin lymphoma. Peripheral blood was collected in 8 mL Vacutainer Cell Preparation Tubes, from which PBMCs were isolated by centrifugation and then cryopreserved. The sample originates from a study of PD-1 blockade in classical Hodgkin lymphoma (dated by TCRdb to 2018 to 2021). With respect to the entire study: The study used TCR beta sequencing and CyTOF to define a peripheral blood immune signature of response to PD-1 blockade in classical Hodgkin lymphoma.

Results and caveats for the whole study, not just this receptor: Only a single clinical trial cohort was studied, and what caused the repertoire differences, possibly disease activity or prior therapy, remained undefined. Baseline TCR diversity was reported to be lower in newly diagnosed patients than in healthy donors, and even lower in relapsed/refractory patients.

The germline V gene gives CDR1 as MDHEN and CDR2 as SYDVKM. Between the V and J ends, shortened by 6 bases and 2 bases respectively, the junction contains 17 bases. Measured from the cysteine to the phenylalanine, the CDR3 is 15 residues long. Left in the record is the CDR3 DNA by itself, 45 bases read in frame from the first base. Input material: peripheral blood mononuclear cells (PBMCs). The clonotype was recovered from a human donor with classical Hodgkin lymphoma. The rearranged chain carries TRBV28 and TRBJ2-7; D gene: possibly TRBD2, on 5 matching bases. The CDR3 region reads CASSSGAVATYEQYF. In nucleotides, the sequence is TGTGCCAGCAGCTCTGGAGCCGTAGCGACCTACGAGCAGTACTTC.